The 3 T cell receptor beta chains below were found in one sample sequenced in a study of human T cells and chemical hapten exposure. TCRdb re-analysed the RACE reads in MiXCR, keeping a single row per CDR3 protein. Of roughly 100,000 distinct CDR3 sequences detected, approximately 8.2% appear once; the ten largest clones hold 2.5% to 3%. Time point denoted: healthy volunteer bleed at 2 weeks. The starting material, unfractionated whole blood, was used for total RNA extraction. Sequenced material: whole blood. All receptors derive from a female donor in good health. Some clones in this sample may be carry-over from other donors' samples.

This clonotype showed up just a few times. This sequence joins TRBV30 and TRBJ2-3; no clear D. Looked up from germline, CDR1 is GTSNPN and CDR2 is SVGIG (reference sequence). The CDR3 contains 11 residues. Trimming left V 0 bases short and J 3 bases short, with 1 base between. The CDR3 DNA sequence: TGTGCCTGGAGTGTAACAGATACGCAGTATTTT. Protein product: CAWSVTDTQYF.

This clonotype was recorded at least ten times. The chain has TRBV28 and TRBJ2-7, with TRBD2 identical over 8 bases. The CDR3 runs 15 residues. Germline V gene lookup returns CDR1 MDHEN and CDR2 SYDVKM. With V trimmed by 3 bases and J by 3 bases, 7 bases remained unmatched. The DNA of the CDR3 is TGTGCCAGCAGTTTTCAGAGCGGGAGCGTCTACGAGCAGTACTTC. Its translation: CASSFQSGSVYEQYF.

There are a few counts of this clonotype. The chain couples TRBV7-2 to TRBJ1-4, with 7 bases that match TRBD1. This CDR3 spans 15 amino acids. The V gene end was trimmed by 4 bases and the J gene end by 4 bases; junction bases not matched to a gene: 6. Germline CDR1 reads SGHTA; CDR2 reads FQGNSA. The CDR3: CASSSQGTFNEKLFF. CDR3 sequence (DNA): TGTGCCAGCAGCTCACAGGGGACCTTTAATGAAAAACTGTTTTTT.